What follows are 23 T cell receptor beta chains derived from one specimen sequenced in a study of cytomegalovirus exposure and HLA in healthy donors. It was with 60 Vbeta and 13 Jbeta primers that the PCR ran. TCRdb's table, derived via immunoSEQ multiplex PCR, lists solely in-frame clones and lacks some. The repertoire includes some 140,000 clones, 77% of them detected once, and around 1.5% sits in the top ten. The sequenced sample consisted of PBMCs. The receptors shown here come from a woman in her thirties or forties in good health and CMV-seronegative.

The rearrangement uses TRBV11-2 and TRBJ1-2; D call uncertain. Germline lookup yields CDR1 SGHAT and CDR2 FQNNGV. This CDR3 region has 14 residues. Trimming cost V 4 bases and J 3 bases, with 12 bases left between them. The CDR3 DNA is TGTGCCAGCAGCTATTCGGGAAGTCACTATGGCTACACCTTC. This translates into CASSYSGSHYGYTF.

The chain joins TRBV4-3 to TRBJ1-6, with D perhaps matching TRBD1 (5 bases). V dropped 0 bases and J dropped 8 bases, with 23 bases sitting between them. The germline V gene encodes CDR1 LGHNA and CDR2 YSLEER. The CDR3 is 19 residues long. In DNA form, the CDR3 reads TGCGCCAGCAGCCAAGATCGGGCAGGGAAGACGCAAAGACATTCACCCCTCCACTTT. As protein: CASSQDRAGKTQRHSPLHF.

The chain joins TRBV27 to TRBJ2-1, with D possibly matching TRBD1 (6 bases). This CDR3 has 15 residues. Trimming pared 4 bases from V and 3 bases from J, leaving 13 bases between. The germline CDR1 and CDR2 sequences are MNHEY and SMNVEV (reference sequence). The CDR3 region has the DNA TGTGCCAGCAGTTCACGGACAGCCCTCTACAATGAGCAGTTCTTC. Amino acids: CASSSRTALYNEQFF.

The chain links TRBV4-3 to TRBJ2-3, with D maybe TRBD2 (7 bases). This CDR3 is built from 19 residues. Germline V lookup: CDR1 LGHNA, CDR2 YSLEER. Trimming left V 3 bases short and J 5 bases short, with 27 bases between. The CDR3 sequence: CASSQRGGGGWVSVDTQYF. The DNA of the CDR3 is TGCGCCAGCAGCCAGAGGGGAGGGGGGGGGTGGGTATCCGTAGATACGCAGTATTTT.

This clone has just a few counts. Other DNA sequences from this sample encode an identical CDR3 as well. CDR3 region: CASSLGGSGPQETQYF. Written as DNA, the CDR3 is TGCGCCAGCAGCTTGGGTGGTAGCGGGCCCCAAGAGACCCAGTACTTC. The chain links TRBV5-1 to TRBJ2-5; TRBD2 agrees at 7 bases. Trimming took 0 bases from V and 1 from J; bases not matched to a gene: 6. CDR1 and CDR2 (germline): SGHRS, YFSETQ. The CDR3 runs 16 residues.

The V and J genes are TRBV30 and TRBJ2-3; D uncertain. Germline-derived CDR1 and CDR2 are GTSNPN and SVGIG (reference sequence). Trimming shortened V by 1 base and J by 2 bases, and 7 bases separated the two germline ends. The length of the CDR3 is 13 residues. The CDR3 DNA reads TGTGCCTGGAGTGAAGCCCTCACAGATACGCAGTATTTT. Translating it yields CAWSEALTDTQYF.

The chain is built from TRBV27 and TRBJ2-7; 11 bases fit TRBD2. Looked up from germline, CDR1 is MNHEY and CDR2 is SMNVEV (reference sequence). The ends lost 4 bases at V and 4 bases at J; junction bases unmatched: 6. The CDR3 contains 15 residues. In nucleotides, the CDR3 is TGTGCCAGCAGTTCGCCGACTAGCGGGAAATACGAGCAGTACTTC. Protein: CASSSPTSGKYEQYF.

This clone was detected only once. V gene TRBV7-2 combines with J gene TRBJ2-6; unclear D gene. Trimming removed 2 bases from V and 4 bases from J, with 9 bases in between. Germline V gives CDR1 SGHTA, CDR2 FQGNSA. CDR3 length: 15 amino acids. The CDR3 is CASSLSQSGANVLTF. The CDR3 DNA reads TGTGCCAGCAGCTTAAGCCAAAGCGGGGCCAACGTCCTGACTTTC.

The rearrangement links TRBV30 to TRBJ1-2; the match to TRBD1 covers 7 bases. With V trimmed by 3 bases and J by 3 bases, 13 bases remained unmatched. Germline CDR1 is GTSNPN and CDR2 is SVGIG (reference sequence). The length of the CDR3 is 16 residues. The chain's CDR3 is CAWRPFHPGTDYGYTF. CDR3 bases: TGTGCCTGGAGACCGTTTCATCCCGGGACAGACTATGGCTACACCTTC. Drawing the rest from reference TRBV30 and TRBJ1-2, the complete variable domain is SQTIHQWPATLVQPVGSPLSLECTVEGTSNPNLYWYRQAAGRGLQLLFYSVGIGQISSEVPQNLSASRPQDRQFILSSKKLLLSDSGFYLCAWRPFHPGTDYGYTFGSGTRLTVV.

This clone came up a few times. In nucleotides, the CDR3 is TGCGCCAGCAGCCTCGGCGAGCTGACAGCCTATGGCTACACCTTC. Encoded protein: CASSLGELTAYGYTF. The gene calls are TRBV5-1 and TRBJ1-2; perhaps TRBD1 as D (5 bases). CDR1 and CDR2 (germline): SGHRS, YFSETQ. V was pared by 4 bases and J by 4 bases, with 17 bases between. This CDR3 has 15 amino acids.

This clone came up once. This chain links TRBV19 with TRBJ1-1, with TRBD1 identical over 8 bases. The V and J ends lost 6 bases and 4 bases, in that order; junction bases with no gene match: 10. The CDR3 contains 15 residues. Per the germline V gene, CDR1 is LNHDA and CDR2 is SQIVND (reference sequence). The CDR3: CASSVGTGGGTEAFF. CDR3 nucleotide sequence: TGTGCCAGTAGCGTCGGGACAGGCGGCGGCACTGAAGCTTTCTTT.

The chain carries TRBV6-6 and TRBJ2-5; possibly TRBD1 for D (6 bases). This CDR3 contains 16 residues. Germline values: CDR1 MNHNY, CDR2 SVGAGI (reference sequence). Trimming pared 0 bases from V and 1 base from J, leaving 12 bases between. The CDR3 spells CASSYSSTGFQETQYF. As DNA, the CDR3 is TGTGCCAGCAGTTACTCGAGTACAGGGTTCCAAGAGACCCAGTACTTC.

This clone was seen just once. The rearrangement joins TRBV5-1 to TRBJ2-2; D unclear. Between the trimmed V and J ends, which lost 1 base and 3 bases, there was a span of 10 bases. Per the germline V gene, CDR1 is SGHRS and CDR2 is YFSETQ. This CDR3 comprises 15 residues. CDR3 nucleotides: TGCGCCAGCAGCTTGACGGTCACCTACACCGGGGAGCTGTTTTTT. Translated: CASSLTVTYTGELFF. Looking up the rest from reference TRBV5-1 and TRBJ2-2 gives the full variable domain: KAGVTQTPRYLIKTRGQQVTLSCSPISGHRSVSWYQQTPGQGLQFLFEYFSETQRNKGNFPGRFSGRQFSNSRSEMNVSTLELGDSALYLCASSLTVTYTGELFFGEGSRLTVL.

The rearrangement uses TRBV10-3 and TRBJ1-6; TRBD1 matches at 8 bases. CDR3 length: 16 residues. Germline CDR1 and CDR2: ENHRY and SYGVKD. Unmatched junction bases numbered 4, after V lost 3 bases and J lost 3 bases. The CDR3 loop reads CAISELGQGYNSPLHF. The CDR3 bases are TGTGCCATCAGTGAACTCGGACAGGGCTATAATTCACCCCTCCACTTT.

CDR3 in amino acids: CASSFGFLFSGEGTGELFF. The CDR3 nucleotides read TGTGCCAGCAGTTTTGGTTTTTTATTCTCAGGGGAAGGCACCGGGGAGCTGTTTTTT. V usage is TRBV27 and J usage is TRBJ2-2; D may be TRBD1 (6 bases). Germline V lookup: CDR1 MNHEY, CDR2 SMNVEV (reference sequence). The CDR3 is made up of 19 amino acids. With 3 bases removed from V and 4 bases from J, the gap between germline ends came to 24 bases.

The CDR3 sequence: CASSLRGRTDTQYF. Here the CDR3 DNA reads TGCGCCAGCAGCCTAAGGGGGCGCACAGATACGCAGTATTTT. The chain is built from TRBV5-1 and TRBJ2-3; 7 bases are shared with TRBD1. J lost 1 base, V lost 4 bases, and 3 bases had no gene match. The CDR3 is 14 amino acids. Looked up from germline, CDR1 is SGHRS and CDR2 is YFSETQ.

The rearrangement joins TRBV7-2 to TRBJ2-7; 9 bases fit TRBD2. This CDR3 contains 18 residues. Germline values: CDR1 SGHTA, CDR2 FQGNSA. J was trimmed by 7 bases and V by 2 bases; bases with no gene match: 18. For the CDR3, the DNA is TGTGCCAGCAGCTTACTGGGCGGGGGGGCCTCCACCCGGCGGGAGCAGTACTTC. Translating gives CASSLLGGGASTRREQYF.

The V call is TRBV2, the J call TRBJ1-4; tentative D call: TRBD1 (6 bases). With 3 bases removed from V and 0 bases from J, the gap between germline ends came to 11 bases. Germline-derived CDR1 and CDR2 are SNHLY and FYNNEI. The CDR3 spans 16 residues. The CDR3 bases are TGTGCCAGCAGTGAGAAGCAGGGGACAACTAATGAAAAACTGTTTTTT. This sequence encodes CASSEKQGTTNEKLFF.

The gene calls are TRBV5-4 and TRBJ2-1; TRBD1 is a possible D gene (6 bases). V lost 4 bases and J 3 bases, leaving 14 bases between the germline ends. Per the germline V gene, CDR1 is SGHNT and CDR2 is YYREEE (reference sequence). This CDR3 is 15 amino acids long. The CDR3 region has the DNA TGTGCCAGCAGCCCGGTGGGGGCTAACTACAATGAGCAGTTCTTC. Its translation is CASSPVGANYNEQFF.

The chain is built from TRBV30 and TRBJ1-2; D not resolved. Between the trimmed V and J ends, which lost 4 bases and 8 bases, there was a span of 29 bases. CDR3 length equals 17 residues. In germline, CDR1 is GTSNPN, CDR2 SVGIG (reference sequence). The CDR3 loop is CAWNRRQGHRTREGYTF. As DNA, the CDR3 is TGTGCCTGGAACCGTAGACAAGGCCACCGCACAAGGGAGGGCTACACCTTC. Supplemented by reference TRBV30 and TRBJ1-2, the full variable domain reads SQTIHQWPATLVQPVGSPLSLECTVEGTSNPNLYWYRQAAGRGLQLLFYSVGIGQISSEVPQNLSASRPQDRQFILSSKKLLLSDSGFYLCAWNRRQGHRTREGYTFGSGTRLTVV.

This chain joins TRBV4-1 and TRBJ2-1; 8 nucleotides align to TRBD2. The V gene's germline CDR1 is MGHRA and CDR2 YSYEKL. The V segment lost 3 bases and the J segment 10 bases; nucleotides outside the gene matches: 17. CDR3 length: 17 amino acids. The CDR3 bases are TGCGCCAGCAGCCAGTCCGTCTTTTCGGGGGGGCAAGCGGAGCAGTTCTTC. It codes for CASSQSVFSGGQAEQFF.

The table lists this clone with a few counts. The rearrangement links TRBV27 to TRBJ1-1; D is possibly TRBD1 (5 bases). The CDR3 is 14 residues long. Between the trimmed V and J ends, which lost 3 bases and 7 bases, there was a span of 15 bases. CDR1 and CDR2 from the germline V gene are MNHEY and SMNVEV (reference sequence). Written as DNA, the CDR3 is TGTGCCAGCAGTTTCCGGGCAGGGCGTAATGAAGCTTTCTTT. Translation gives CASSFRAGRNEAFF.

The chain links TRBV4-3 to TRBJ1-5; unclear D gene. V lost 0 bases to trimming and J lost 6 bases, with 9 bases between them. In germline, CDR1 is LGHNA, CDR2 YSLEER. CDR3 length equals 14 residues. The CDR3 region has the DNA TGCGCCAGCAGCCAAGACGGACTGGTTCAGCCCCAGCATTTT. This encodes CASSQDGLVQPQHF.